This T cell receptor (beta chain) was identified in a study of vaccination and CD4 T cells after COVID-19. The treatment here: approximately nine-day PBMC culture with coronavirus spike peptide pools or control peptides (ViraFEST assay). Unmatched junction bases numbered 13, after V lost 7 bases and J lost 4 bases. Germline V gene data show CDR1 as SGHRS and CDR2 as YFSETQ. The CDR3 is 16 residues long. This clonotype was detected a few times. Its matching antigen is unknown. Once obtained from cultured CD4+ T cells, the DNA was sequenced using the Oncomine TCR Beta short-read assay. Via MiXCR, TCRdb re-called the PCR reads, giving one row per CDR3 protein. The data contain almost 15,000 distinct CDR3 sequences, about 48% of them singletons.

The sequence was obtained from a human donor who had recovered from COVID-19. Sequencing was performed on CD4+ T cells from blood, cultured in vitro, taken before SARS-CoV-2 vaccination. V gene TRBV5-1 combines with J gene TRBJ2-5, with TRBD1 matching over 10 bases. The CDR3 region has the DNA TGCGCCAGCCGACCGGGGAGGACAGGGGGGTTAGAGACCCAGTACTTC. This translates into CASRPGRTGGLETQYF. The entire variable domain, with the rest obtained from reference TRBV5-1 and TRBJ2-5, is as follows: KAGVTQTPRYLIKTRGQQVTLSCSPISGHRSVSWYQQTPGQGLQFLFEYFSETQRNKGNFPGRFSGRQFSNSRSEMNVSTLELGDSALYLCASRPGRTGGLETQYFGPGTRLLVL.